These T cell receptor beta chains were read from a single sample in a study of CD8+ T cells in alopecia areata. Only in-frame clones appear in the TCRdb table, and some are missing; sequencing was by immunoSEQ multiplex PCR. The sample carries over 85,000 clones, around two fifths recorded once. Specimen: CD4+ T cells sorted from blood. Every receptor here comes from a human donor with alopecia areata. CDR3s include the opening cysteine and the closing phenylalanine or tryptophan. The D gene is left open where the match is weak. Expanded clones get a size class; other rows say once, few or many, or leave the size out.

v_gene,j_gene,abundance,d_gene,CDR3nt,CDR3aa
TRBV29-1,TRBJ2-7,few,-,TGCAGCGTCCTCCCGCAGGGTTACGAGCAGTACTTC,CSVLPQGYEQYF
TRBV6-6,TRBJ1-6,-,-,TGTGCCAGCAGTTCACCGGGGACCGACAATTCACCCCTCCACTTT,CASSSPGTDNSPLHF
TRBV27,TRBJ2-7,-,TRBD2,TGTGCCAGCAGTACCTTAGCGGGAGCGGGGGTAAACGAGCAGTACTTC,CASSTLAGAGVNEQYF
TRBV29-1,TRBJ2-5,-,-,TGCAGCGGGGCGAGGGGGGCGGGAGAGACCCAGTACTTC,CSGARGAGETQYF
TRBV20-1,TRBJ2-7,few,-,TGCAGTGTTGCCCAATACGAGCAGTACTTC,CSVAQYEQYF
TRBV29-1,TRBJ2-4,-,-,TGCAGCGTTGCGGCGACAGGTGGGAACATTCAGTACTTC,CSVAATGGNIQYF
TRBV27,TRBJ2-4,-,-,TGTGCCAGCAGTTCAACGACAGTAGCCAAAAACATTCAGTACTTC,CASSSTTVAKNIQYF
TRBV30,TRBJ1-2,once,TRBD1,TGTGCCTGGAGTGCGAACCACAGGGGGCCCAATGGCTACACCTTC,CAWSANHRGPNGYTF
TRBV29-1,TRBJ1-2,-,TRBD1,TGCAGCGTTGTACAGGGGCATGGCTACACCTTC,CSVVQGHGYTF
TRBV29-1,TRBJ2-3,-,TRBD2,TGCAGCGTTGGGTTCACTAGCGGGAATACAGATACGCAGTATTTT,CSVGFTSGNTDTQYF
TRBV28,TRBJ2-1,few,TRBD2,TGTGCCAGCAGTTTAACCGCGGGGGTACTGGGAGAGCAGTTCTTC,CASSLTAGVLGEQFF
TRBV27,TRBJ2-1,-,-,TGTGCCAGCAGTGCATCCGGGGGAGGAGCAGGGTTCTTC,CASSASGGGAGFF
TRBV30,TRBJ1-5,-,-,TGTGCCTGGGCTTTGCCCCAGCATTTT,CAWALPQHF
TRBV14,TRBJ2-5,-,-,TGTGCCAGCAGCCTTCTTCTCCAGGGCGGTGGAGAGACCCAGTACTTC,CASSLLLQGGGETQYF
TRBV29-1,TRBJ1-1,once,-,TGCAGCGTTGAAGGCAGGGGCTTGAGCACTGAAGCTTTCTTT,CSVEGRGLSTEAFF
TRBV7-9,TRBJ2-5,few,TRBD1,TGTGCCAGCAGCTGGGACAGCCAAGAGACCCAGTACTTC,CASSWDSQETQYF
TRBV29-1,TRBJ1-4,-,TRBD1,TGCAGCGCCAGAAGACAGGGACAGGGCGAAAAACTGTTTTTT,CSARRQGQGEKLFF
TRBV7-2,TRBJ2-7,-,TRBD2,TGTGCCAGCATCCTAGGTGGCACTAGCGCCTCCTACGAGCAGTACTTC,CASILGGTSASYEQYF
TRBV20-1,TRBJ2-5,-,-,TGCAGTGGCCAGGGGAAAGAGACCCAGTACTTC,CSGQGKETQYF
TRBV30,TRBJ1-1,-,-,TGTGCCTGGAGTGTATCTAACACTGAAGCTTTCTTT,CAWSVSNTEAFF
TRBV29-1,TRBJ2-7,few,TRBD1,TGCAGCGGCGTCGGGACAGGGGATAACGAGCAGTACTTC,CSGVGTGDNEQYF
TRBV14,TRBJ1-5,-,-,TGTGCCAGCAGCCTAGGGGAGGGTATCCAGCATTTT,CASSLGEGIQHF
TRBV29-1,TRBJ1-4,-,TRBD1,TGCAGCGTTTCCCCACAGGGGGCGAGAGAAAAACTGTTTTTT,CSVSPQGAREKLFF
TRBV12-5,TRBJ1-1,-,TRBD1,TGTGCTAGTGGTCTCGGACAGGGCAAGGCTTTCTTT,CASGLGQGKAFF
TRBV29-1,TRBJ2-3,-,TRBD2,TGCAGCGTTGAAGTAGGCAGCGGGGCTAGCACAGATACGCAGTATTTT,CSVEVGSGASTDTQYF
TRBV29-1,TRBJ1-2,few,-,TGCAGCGTTGTGTTTGACAGCTTCTATGGCTACACCTTC,CSVVFDSFYGYTF
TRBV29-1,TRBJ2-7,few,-,TGCAGCGTTATCCCAGGGCCCCGTTCCTACGAGCAGTACTTC,CSVIPGPRSYEQYF
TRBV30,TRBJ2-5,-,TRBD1,TGTGCCTGGAGGGACAGGGAGACCCAGTACTTC,CAWRDRETQYF
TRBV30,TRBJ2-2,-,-,TGTGCCAAAAAGGAAGGGGACGCGAACACCGGGGAGCTGTTTTTT,CAKKEGDANTGELFF
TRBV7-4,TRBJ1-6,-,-,TGTGCCAGCAGCCGAATAAACACTGGACGCCATAATTCACCCCTCCACTTT,CASSRINTGRHNSPLHF
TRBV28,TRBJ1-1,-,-,TGTGCCGCCCAGGGGAACACTGAAGCTTTCTTT,CAAQGNTEAFF
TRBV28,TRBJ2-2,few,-,TGTGCCAGCAGCTCATTTCCCAACACCGGGGAGCTGTTTTTT,CASSSFPNTGELFF
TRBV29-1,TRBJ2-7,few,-,TGCAGCGTCAGGCTTACAGGGTCCTACGAGCAGTACTTC,CSVRLTGSYEQYF
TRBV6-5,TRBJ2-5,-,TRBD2,TGTGCCAGCAGTTACTCCGAAGTAGCGGGAGTGGAGACCCAGTACTTC,CASSYSEVAGVETQYF
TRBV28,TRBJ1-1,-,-,TGTGCCAGCAGTACCTACCGGGCGACTGAAGCTTTCTTT,CASSTYRATEAFF
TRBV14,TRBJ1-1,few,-,TGTGCCAGCAGCCGCCCGTCGTCCACTGAAGCTTTCTTT,CASSRPSSTEAFF
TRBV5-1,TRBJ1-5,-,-,TGCGCCAGCAGCTTACTGGGGGAAAATCAGCCCCAGCATTTT,CASSLLGENQPQHF
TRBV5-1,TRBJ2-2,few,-,TGCGCCAGCAGCTTGGAAACTGGGGAGCTGTTTTTT,CASSLETGELFF
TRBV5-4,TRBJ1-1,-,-,TGTGCCAGCAGCCAGATACAGAACACTGAAGCTTTCTTT,CASSQIQNTEAFF
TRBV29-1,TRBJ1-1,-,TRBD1,TGCAGCGTTGACAGACAGGGGGGGAACACTGAAGCTTTCTTT,CSVDRQGGNTEAFF
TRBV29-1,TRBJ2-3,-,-,TGCAGCGTCGGGGGACCAGATACGCAGTATTTT,CSVGGPDTQYF